This TCR beta chain stems from a study of beta chain features in type 1 diabetes. Across the study: Sorted cells, some 110,000,000 in number, were examined across all samples.

Expressed TCRB transcripts got sequenced, as all isolated RNA was reverse transcribed. TCRdb's copy holds only in-frame clones and misses some; the assay was immunoSEQ multiplex PCR. Here the sample spans 500,000 to 850,000 clones, about an eighth being singletons. The germline V gene encodes CDR1 GTSNPN and CDR2 SVGIG (reference sequence). The J segment lost 9 bases and the V segment lost 6 bases, leaving 13 bases of the junction unmatched. The CDR3 spans 14 residues. Remarks on this clone: As yet, its antigen is unknown.

Study findings and constraints: Since sequencing was performed on cDNA, cells with high TCR expression could be over-represented. TCRB CDR3s were moderately but significantly shorter in Type 1 diabetes patients in all four CD4+ subsets. Reduced insertions and increased deletions marked VDJ junctions in type 1 diabetes patients.

This chain joins TRBV30 and TRBJ2-4; TRBD1 matches 8 bases. The sequence came from a man aged 18 to 29 with type 1 diabetes. Material for sequencing was naive CD4+ T cells from blood. The CDR3 DNA sequence: TGTGCCTGCTTTCCCAGGACAGGGAAAGGCATTCAGTACTTC. Its translation: CACFPRTGKGIQYF.